The 5 T cell receptor beta chains below all came from one sample that was sequenced in a study of T-cell reconstitution after alpha-beta-depleted transplantation in children. Preparing the TCRbeta library involved the use of unique molecular identifiers. MiXCR was run by TCRdb on the PCR reads, yielding one entry per CDR3 protein. In the table there are about 980,000 distinct CDR3 sequences, about 30% of which are singletons. Sequenced material: PBMCs, mostly from graft donor cells, taken 360 days after TCRalphabeta/CD19-depleted stem cell transplant. Source of these receptors: a boy in the first two years of life who had a stem cell transplant for SCID, so the T cells may come from the graft donor.

The chain joins TRBV5-1 to TRBJ2-1; 13 nucleotides match TRBD2. The CDR3 extends over 18 amino acids. Germline CDR1 is SGHRS and CDR2 is YFSETQ. With V trimmed by 4 bases and J by 0 bases, 7 bases remained unmatched. The CDR3 here is CASSHPTSGGSSYNEQFF. The CDR3 nucleotides are TGCGCCAGCAGCCACCCGACTAGCGGGGGGAGCTCCTACAATGAGCAGTTCTTC.

The chain is built from TRBV29-1 and TRBJ2-5, with D possibly TRBD1 on 5 matching bases. There are 13 residues in the CDR3. Germline loops: CDR1 SQVTM, CDR2 ANQGSEA. The ends were cut back, 4 bases at V and 5 bases at J, with 14 bases in the middle. CDR3 nucleotides: TGCAGCGTTGTTCCAGGGTTAGTGGAGACCCAGTACTTC. Protein product: CSVVPGLVETQYF.

J is TRBJ2-1 and V is TRBV18; D gene unclear. CDR3 size: 14 residues. Germline CDR1 reads KGHSH; CDR2 reads LQKENI. Trimming stripped 3 bases from V and 7 bases from J, with 13 bases between. CDR3: CASSPTFWFNEQFF. In DNA, the CDR3 is TGTGCCAGCTCACCGACGTTTTGGTTTAATGAGCAGTTCTTC.

The chain employs TRBV2 and TRBJ1-1, with unresolved D. CDR3 length: 15 amino acids. Trimming took off 8 bases at V and 0 bases at J, with 16 bases between the two ends. Germline V gene data show CDR1 as SNHLY and CDR2 as FYNNEI. CDR3 coding DNA: TGTGCCAGCCGACCTACGGGCCTCATGAACACTGAAGCTTTCTTT. The encoded protein is CASRPTGLMNTEAFF.

The chain carries TRBV7-9 and TRBJ2-1, with D tentatively TRBD1 (8 bases). V lost 5 bases, J lost 5 bases, and 19 bases lay in between. Germline lookup yields CDR1 SEHNR and CDR2 FQNEAQ (reference sequence). The CDR3 extends over 16 amino acids. As DNA, the CDR3 is TGTGCCAGCAGCCCCAAGACAGGGGAGGGGCACAATGAGCAGTTCTTC. Its protein product is CASSPKTGEGHNEQFF. Supplemented by reference TRBV7-9 and TRBJ2-1, the full variable domain reads DTGVSQNPRHKITKRGQNVTFRCDPISEHNRLYWYRQTLGQGPEFLTYFQNEAQLEKSRLLSDRFSAERPKGSFSTLEIQRTEQGDSAMYLCASSPKTGEGHNEQFFGPGTRLTVL.